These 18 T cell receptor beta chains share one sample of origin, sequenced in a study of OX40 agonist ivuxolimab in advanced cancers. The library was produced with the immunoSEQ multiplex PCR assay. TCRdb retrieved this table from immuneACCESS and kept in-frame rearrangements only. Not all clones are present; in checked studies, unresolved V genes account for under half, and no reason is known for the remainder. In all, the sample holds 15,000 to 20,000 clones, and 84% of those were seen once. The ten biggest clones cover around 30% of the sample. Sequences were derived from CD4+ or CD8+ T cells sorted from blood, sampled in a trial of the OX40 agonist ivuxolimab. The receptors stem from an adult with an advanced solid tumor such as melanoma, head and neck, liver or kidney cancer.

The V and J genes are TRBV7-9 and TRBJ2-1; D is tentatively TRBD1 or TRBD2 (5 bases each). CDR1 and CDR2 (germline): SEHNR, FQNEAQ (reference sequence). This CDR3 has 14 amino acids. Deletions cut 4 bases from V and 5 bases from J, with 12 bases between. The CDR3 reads CASSSRDGDNEQFF. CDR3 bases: TGTGCCAGCAGCTCCCGGGACGGTGACAATGAGCAGTTCTTC.

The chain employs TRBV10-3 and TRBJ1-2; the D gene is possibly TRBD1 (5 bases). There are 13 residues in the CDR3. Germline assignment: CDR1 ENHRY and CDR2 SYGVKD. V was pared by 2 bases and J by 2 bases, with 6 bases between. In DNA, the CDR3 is TGTGCCATCAGTGAGGACAGCAACTATGGCTACACCTTC. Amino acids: CAISEDSNYGYTF.

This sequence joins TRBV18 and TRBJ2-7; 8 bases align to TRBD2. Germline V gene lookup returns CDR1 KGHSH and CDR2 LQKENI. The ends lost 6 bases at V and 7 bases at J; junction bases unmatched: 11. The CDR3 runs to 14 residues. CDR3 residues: CASSFAGGALEQYF. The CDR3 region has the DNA TGTGCCAGCTCCTTTGCCGGGGGGGCGCTTGAGCAGTACTTC.

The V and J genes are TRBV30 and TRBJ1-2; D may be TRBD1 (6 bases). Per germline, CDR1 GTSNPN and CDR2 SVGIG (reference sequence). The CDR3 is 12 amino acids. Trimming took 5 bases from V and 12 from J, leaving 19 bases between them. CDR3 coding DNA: TGTGCCTGGGTCTCAAGGTGGGGGGCTGACACCTTC. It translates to CAWVSRWGADTF.

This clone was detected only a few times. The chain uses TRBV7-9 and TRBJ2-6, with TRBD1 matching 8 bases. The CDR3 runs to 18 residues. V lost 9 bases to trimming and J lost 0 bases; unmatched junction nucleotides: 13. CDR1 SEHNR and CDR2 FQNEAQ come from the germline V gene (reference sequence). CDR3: CASANSDRGLSGANVLTF. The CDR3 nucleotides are TGTGCCAGTGCCAACTCAGACAGGGGCCTCTCTGGGGCCAACGTCCTGACTTTC. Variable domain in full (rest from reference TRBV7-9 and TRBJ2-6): DTGVSQNPRHKITKRGQNVTFRCDPISEHNRLYWYRQTLGQGPEFLTYFQNEAQLEKSRLLSDRFSAERPKGSFSTLEIQRTEQGDSAMYLCASANSDRGLSGANVLTFGAGSRLTVL.

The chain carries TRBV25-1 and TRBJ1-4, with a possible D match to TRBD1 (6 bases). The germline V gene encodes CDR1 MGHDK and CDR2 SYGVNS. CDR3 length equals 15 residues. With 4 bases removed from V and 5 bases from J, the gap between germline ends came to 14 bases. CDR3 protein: CASSVEQGSNEKLFF. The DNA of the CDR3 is TGTGCCAGCAGTGTAGAACAGGGAAGCAATGAAAAACTGTTTTTT.

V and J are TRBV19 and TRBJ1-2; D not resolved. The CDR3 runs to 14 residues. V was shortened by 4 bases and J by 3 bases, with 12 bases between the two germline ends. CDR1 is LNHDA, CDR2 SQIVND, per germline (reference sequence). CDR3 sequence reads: CASSTYGGDYGYTF. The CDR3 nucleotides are TGTGCCAGTAGTACCTATGGTGGGGACTATGGCTACACCTTC.

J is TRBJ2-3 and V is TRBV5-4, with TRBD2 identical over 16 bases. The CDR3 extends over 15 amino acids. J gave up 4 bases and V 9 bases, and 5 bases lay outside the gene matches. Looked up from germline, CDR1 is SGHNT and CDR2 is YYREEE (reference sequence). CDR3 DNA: TGTGCCACCGGGACTAGCGGGGGGGCCTCAGATACGCAGTATTTT. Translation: CATGTSGGASDTQYF.

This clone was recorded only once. Here the CDR3 reads CASSEPLEQYF. CDR3 in DNA: TGTGCCAGCAGTGAGCCCCTCGAGCAGTACTTC. The chain is built from TRBV6-1 and TRBJ2-7; D uncertain. This CDR3 contains 11 residues. CDR1 and CDR2 (germline): MNHNS, SASEGT. Trimming left V 3 bases short and J 6 bases short, with 6 bases between.

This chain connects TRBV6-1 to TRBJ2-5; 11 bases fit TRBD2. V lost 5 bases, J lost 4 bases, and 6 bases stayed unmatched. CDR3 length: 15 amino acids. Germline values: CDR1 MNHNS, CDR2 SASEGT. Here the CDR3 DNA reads TGTGCCAGCAGTAAACTAGCGGGAGCTTTAGAGACCCAGTACTTC. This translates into CASSKLAGALETQYF.

The CDR3 loop reads CAISETSGQETQYF. CDR3 coding DNA: TGTGCCATCAGTGAAACTAGCGGTCAAGAGACCCAGTACTTC. The gene calls are TRBV10-3 and TRBJ2-5, with TRBD2 identical over 8 bases. The CDR3 length is 14 residues. Germline-derived CDR1 and CDR2 are ENHRY and SYGVKD. Germline trimming cut 3 bases from V and 2 bases from J; bases unmatched to any gene: 2.

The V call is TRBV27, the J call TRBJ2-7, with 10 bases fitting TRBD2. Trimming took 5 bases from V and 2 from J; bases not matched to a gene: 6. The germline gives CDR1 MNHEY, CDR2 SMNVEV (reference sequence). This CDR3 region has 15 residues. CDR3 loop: CASSRRAGGTYEQYF. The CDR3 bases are TGTGCCAGCAGTCGTCGAGCGGGAGGGACCTACGAGCAGTACTTC.

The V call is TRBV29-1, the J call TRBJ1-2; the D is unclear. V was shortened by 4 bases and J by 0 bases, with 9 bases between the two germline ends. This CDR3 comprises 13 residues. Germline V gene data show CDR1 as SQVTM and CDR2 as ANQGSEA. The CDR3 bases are TGCAGCGTTGTTAGGTTAGCTAACTATGGCTACACCTTC. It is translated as CSVVRLANYGYTF.

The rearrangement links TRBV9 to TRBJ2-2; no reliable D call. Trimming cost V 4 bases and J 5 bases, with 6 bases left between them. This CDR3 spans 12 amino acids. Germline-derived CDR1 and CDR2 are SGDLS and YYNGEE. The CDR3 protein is CASSLMTGELFF. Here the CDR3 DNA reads TGTGCCAGCAGCTTAATGACCGGGGAGCTGTTTTTT.

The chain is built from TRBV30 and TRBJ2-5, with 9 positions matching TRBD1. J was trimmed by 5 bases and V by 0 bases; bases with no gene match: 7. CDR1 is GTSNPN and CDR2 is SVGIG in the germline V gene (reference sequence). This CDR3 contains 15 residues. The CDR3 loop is CAWSVTRDRDETQYF. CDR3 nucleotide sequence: TGTGCCTGGAGTGTTACCCGGGACAGGGACGAGACCCAGTACTTC.

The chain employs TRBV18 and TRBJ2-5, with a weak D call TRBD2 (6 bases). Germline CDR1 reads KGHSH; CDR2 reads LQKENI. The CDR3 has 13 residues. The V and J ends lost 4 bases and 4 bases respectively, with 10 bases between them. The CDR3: CASSLQRAETQYF. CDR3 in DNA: TGTGCCAGCTCACTCCAGCGGGCAGAGACCCAGTACTTC.

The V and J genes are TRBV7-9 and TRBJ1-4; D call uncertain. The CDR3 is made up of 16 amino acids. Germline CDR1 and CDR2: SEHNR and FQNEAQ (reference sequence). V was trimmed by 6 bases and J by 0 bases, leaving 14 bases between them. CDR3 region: CASRSFLESTNEKLFF. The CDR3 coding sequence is TGTGCCAGCAGGTCCTTTTTGGAGTCAACTAATGAAAAACTGTTTTTT.

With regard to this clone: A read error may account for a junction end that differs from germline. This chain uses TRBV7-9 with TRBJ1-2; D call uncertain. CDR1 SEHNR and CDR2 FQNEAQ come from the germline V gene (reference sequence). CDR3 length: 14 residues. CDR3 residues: CASSRTYANDGYTF. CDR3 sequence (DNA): TGTGCCAGCAGCCGTACCTATGCTAACGATGGCTACACCTTC.